This T cell receptor (beta chain) was sequenced in a study of blood T cell repertoires in COVID-19. Study background: Sample material is recorded as cDNA or gDNA derived from T cells, B-cell-depleted T cells, or PBMCs.

In the authors' methods: Cell counts per sample came from amplifying reference gene primers. Measured with immunoSEQ multiplex PCR; TCRdb has only the in-frame clones, and not every one. The V and J calls and the clone size are those of that table, but D and trimming were determined from the DNA. The repertoire holds 150,000 to 200,000 clones, with more than 75% as singletons. Clinical histories supplied by participants themselves formed the basis of cohort assignment. Shortly before study entry, within 2 weeks, exposed participants had met a COVID-19 case. CDR3 length: 14 residues. V lost 6 bases and J lost 12, with 21 bases in between. Germline lookup yields CDR1 MNHEY and CDR2 SMNVEV (reference sequence).

The chain uses TRBV27 and TRBJ2-1, with TRBD2 as a possible D gene (6 bases). Source material: PBMCs or T cells enriched from blood (not recorded which). The TCR originated in a man in his sixties who had been exposed to COVID-19. The CDR3 DNA sequence: TGTGCCAGCAGCTTCGGGTCCCCCCGGGGAGGGCAGTTCTTC. As protein: CASSFGSPRGGQFF.